This T cell receptor (beta chain) was sequenced during a study of cytomegalovirus exposure and HLA in healthy donors. Study information: An earlier analysis found 100 million or so unique TCR beta sequences from approximately 170 million T cells. The Caucasian-associated ancestry cluster contained 81% of the 398 genotyped donors. Study-wide findings and caveats: In a later analysis, a missense DCLRE1C variant was linked to TCR beta V- and J-gene trimming.

Primers for the PCR totalled 60 Vbeta and 13 Jbeta. The assay was immunoSEQ multiplex PCR, and TCRdb's table has in-frame clones only and misses some. The sample has approximately 170,000 clones; roughly four fifths are singletons. In the case of this clone: Its antigen is unidentified.

Nominally healthy donors provided the samples, though records likely missed some immune exposures. The germline CDR1 and CDR2 sequences are ENHRY and SYGVKD. The CDR3 totals 13 residues. Trimming cost V 8 bases and J 4 bases, with 11 bases left between them. The receptor was derived from a woman aged 30 to 39 in good health and CMV-seropositive. The sample taken for sequencing was PBMCs. The chain carries TRBV10-3 and TRBJ2-2; D is ambiguous. The CDR3 region is CAIAFAPTGELFF. The CDR3 DNA is TGTGCCATCGCTTTCGCGCCCACCGGGGAGCTGTTTTTT.